This T cell receptor beta chain was sequenced in a study of regulatory T cells in long-lasting Graves disease. Study-wide findings and caveats: Persistent Graves' patients showed less TCR diversity than newly diagnosed ones.

Time point denoted: newly diagnosed GD, antithyroid drugs for less than 3 months. Scientists built the TCR library using RNA that was extracted from PBMCs. Germline CDR1 is SGHRS and CDR2 is YFSETQ. V was pared by 3 bases and J by 12 bases, with 22 bases between. The CDR3 contains 14 residues. Arm-PCR with iRepertoire HTBI primers amplified the CDR3 regions for these TCR beta libraries. TCRdb used MiXCR to reprocess the multiplex PCR reads, holding one entry per CDR3 protein. Here the sample spans 530,000 or so distinct CDR3 sequences, 15% to 20% being singletons. On this clonotype: Its antigen is undetermined.

These same records also appear under a second study, on T cells in Graves' hyperthyroidism and ophthalmopathy. That report notes: If no ophthalmopathy progression occurred within 18 months, Graves' hyperthyroidism was stable. The diagnoses drew upon clinical symptoms, serum thyroxine and TRAb, thyroid ultrasound and orbital computed tomography. A 13 V-J signature model discriminated ophthalmopathy versus stable hyperthyroidism.

This chain links TRBV5-1 with TRBJ2-7; weak D call: TRBD1 (8 bases). The input for sequencing was peripheral blood mononuclear cells (PBMCs), taken at new diagnosis, from a patient treated with antithyroid drugs. This sequence was found in a man between 18 and 29 years old with Graves disease. The CDR3 nucleotides read TGCGCCAGCAGCTACGGGACCACAGGGGGGGTTGGGTACTTC. Translated, it gives CASSYGTTGGVGYF.